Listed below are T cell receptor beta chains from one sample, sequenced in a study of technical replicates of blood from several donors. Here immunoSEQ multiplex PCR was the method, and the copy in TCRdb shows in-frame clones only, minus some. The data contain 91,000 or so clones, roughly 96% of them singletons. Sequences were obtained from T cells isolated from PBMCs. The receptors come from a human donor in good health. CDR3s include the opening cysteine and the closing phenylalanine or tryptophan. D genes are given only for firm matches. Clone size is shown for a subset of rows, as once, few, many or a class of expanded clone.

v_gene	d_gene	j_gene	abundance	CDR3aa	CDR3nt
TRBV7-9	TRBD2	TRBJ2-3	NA	CASTRLAGADTQYF	TGTGCCAGCACCCGACTAGCGGGGGCCGATACGCAGTATTTT
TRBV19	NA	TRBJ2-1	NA	CASRGTGVQRGANNEQFF	TGTGCCAGTAGGGGGACAGGGGTGCAGCGGGGGGCAAACAATGAGCAGTTCTTC
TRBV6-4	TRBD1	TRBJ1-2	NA	CASSDSILGRGETNYGYTF	TGTGCCAGCAGTGACTCGATATTGGGCAGGGGGGAGACTAACTATGGCTACACCTTC
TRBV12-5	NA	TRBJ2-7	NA	CASGLLIEQYF	TGTGCTAGTGGCCTACTGATCGAGCAGTACTTC
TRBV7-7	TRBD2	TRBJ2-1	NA	CASSPTGTSSNEQFF	TGTGCTAGCAGCCCGACCGGGACTAGTTCAAATGAGCAGTTCTTC
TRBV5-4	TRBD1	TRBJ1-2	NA	CASWPDRAVLYGYTF	TGTGCCAGTTGGCCCGACAGGGCGGTCCTTTATGGCTACACCTTC
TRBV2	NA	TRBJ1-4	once	CASTEVSEKLFF	TGTGCCAGCACGGAGGTTTCTGAAAAACTGTTTTTT
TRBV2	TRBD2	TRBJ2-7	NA	CASRLAGSYEQYF	TGTGCCAGCCGACTAGCGGGGTCCTACGAGCAGTACTTC
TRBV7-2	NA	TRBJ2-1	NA	CASSLEIGVGLVYNEQFF	TGTGCCAGCAGCTTAGAGATTGGCGTGGGACTGGTCTACAATGAGCAGTTCTTC
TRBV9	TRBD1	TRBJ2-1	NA	CASSHGQGTFEAMSSYNEQFF	TGTGCCAGCAGCCATGGACAGGGGACCTTCGAGGCCATGAGCTCCTACAATGAGCAGTTCTTC
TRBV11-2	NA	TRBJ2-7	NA	CASSLVMGLGTRTYEQYF	TGTGCCAGCAGCTTAGTTATGGGACTCGGGACTCGAACCTACGAGCAGTACTTC
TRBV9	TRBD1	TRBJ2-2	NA	CASSGTEPYTGELFF	TGTGCCAGCAGTGGGACAGAACCCTACACCGGGGAGCTGTTTTTT
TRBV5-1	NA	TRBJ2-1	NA	CASSLAREQFF	TGCGCCAGCAGCTTGGCCAGAGAGCAGTTCTTC
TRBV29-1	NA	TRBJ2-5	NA	CSVEDLTNTQETQYF	TGCAGCGTTGAAGATCTTACTAATACTCAAGAGACCCAGTACTTC
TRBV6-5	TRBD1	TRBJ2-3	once	CASNPGQGADTQYF	TGTGCCAGCAACCCGGGACAGGGTGCAGATACGCAGTATTTT
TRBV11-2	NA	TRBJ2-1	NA	CASSLGSRHRTGRYNEQFF	TGTGCCAGCAGCTTAGGATCCCGGCATCGTACAGGGCGCTACAATGAGCAGTTCTTC
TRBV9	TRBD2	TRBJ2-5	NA	CASSVTSGPPRAQYF	TGTGCCAGCAGCGTGACTAGCGGGCCCCCAAGGGCCCAGTACTTC
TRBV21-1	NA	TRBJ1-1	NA	CASSKGDRDRGSDTEAFF	TGTGCCAGCAGCAAAGGAGACCGGGACAGGGGATCGGACACTGAAGCTTTCTTT
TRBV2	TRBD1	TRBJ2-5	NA	CASRGGQGGETQYF	TGTGCCAGCAGGGGGGGACAGGGAGGCGAGACCCAGTACTTC